This is a list of T cell receptor beta chains from one sample in a study of PD-1 blockade in classical Hodgkin lymphoma. This table comes from immunoSEQ multiplex PCR, and its TCRdb copy is limited to in-frame clones, with some not included. Among tens of thousands of clones listed, more than 75% were seen once. Source material: peripheral blood mononuclear cells (PBMCs). The receptors were gathered from a human donor with classical Hodgkin lymphoma. Each CDR3 is given with its conserved first and last residue. Each record gives: clone size, V gene, D gene, J gene, CDR3 protein, CDR3 DNA. The D gene is left open where the match is weak. The listing skips clone size in some rows; elsewhere it reads once, few, many or a size class.

clone size: once; V gene: TRBV2; D gene: -; J gene: TRBJ2-3; CDR3 protein: CASLGGRGLRDTQYF; CDR3 DNA: TGTGCCAGCTTAGGGGGGCGAGGCCTTCGGGATACGCAGTATTTT
clone size: -; V gene: TRBV6-1; D gene: TRBD2; J gene: TRBJ2-3; CDR3 protein: CASSEAEREVDTQYF; CDR3 DNA: TGTGCCAGCAGTGAAGCTGAACGGGAGGTAGATACGCAGTATTTT
clone size: -; V gene: TRBV27; D gene: TRBD1; J gene: TRBJ1-2; CDR3 protein: CASAAGQGWNYGYTF; CDR3 DNA: TGTGCCAGTGCCGCCGGACAGGGTTGGAACTATGGCTACACCTTC
clone size: once; V gene: TRBV28; D gene: -; J gene: TRBJ2-7; CDR3 protein: CASSFGSSYEQYF; CDR3 DNA: TGTGCCAGCAGTTTTGGCAGCTCCTACGAGCAGTACTTC
clone size: once; V gene: TRBV6-5; D gene: -; J gene: TRBJ2-3; CDR3 protein: CASGSGAATRDTQYF; CDR3 DNA: TGTGCCAGCGGCTCAGGAGCGGCCACCAGGGATACGCAGTATTTT
clone size: -; V gene: TRBV7-8; D gene: TRBD2; J gene: TRBJ2-7; CDR3 protein: CATFGGRMAYEQYF; CDR3 DNA: TGTGCCACATTCGGCGGGAGAATGGCCTACGAGCAGTACTTC
clone size: -; V gene: TRBV7-2; D gene: TRBD1; J gene: TRBJ1-4; CDR3 protein: CASSLTTGANEKLFF; CDR3 DNA: TGTGCCAGCAGCTTAACGACAGGGGCTAACGAAAAACTGTTTTTT
clone size: -; V gene: TRBV28; D gene: -; J gene: TRBJ1-2; CDR3 protein: CASTTDNYGYTF; CDR3 DNA: TGTGCCAGCACCACCGATAACTATGGCTACACCTTC
clone size: -; V gene: TRBV7-9; D gene: -; J gene: TRBJ2-7; CDR3 protein: CASSLASGEQYF; CDR3 DNA: TGTGCCAGCAGCTTAGCGAGCGGGGAGCAGTACTTC
clone size: once; V gene: TRBV7-2; D gene: -; J gene: TRBJ2-1; CDR3 protein: CASSLGPAGYNEQFF; CDR3 DNA: TGTGCCAGCAGCTTAGGTCCGGCTGGATACAATGAGCAGTTCTTC
clone size: -; V gene: TRBV12-2; D gene: -; J gene: TRBJ1-2; CDR3 protein: CASRLAGGDRTLNYGYTF; CDR3 DNA: TGTGCAAGTCGCTTAGCCGGGGGGGACAGGACTTTAAACTATGGCTACACCTTC
clone size: -; V gene: TRBV13; D gene: TRBD1; J gene: TRBJ1-6; CDR3 protein: CASSLEQGADSPLHF; CDR3 DNA: TGTGCCAGCAGCTTAGAGCAGGGGGCGGATTCACCCCTCCACTTT
clone size: -; V gene: TRBV28; D gene: TRBD2; J gene: TRBJ2-7; CDR3 protein: CASSLERLAGGWEQYF; CDR3 DNA: TGTGCCAGCAGTTTAGAGAGGCTAGCGGGAGGGTGGGAGCAGTACTTC
clone size: -; V gene: TRBV5-6; D gene: -; J gene: TRBJ2-7; CDR3 protein: CASSLWKGYEQYF; CDR3 DNA: TGTGCCAGCAGCTTGTGGAAAGGCTACGAGCAGTACTTC
clone size: once; V gene: TRBV5-1; D gene: -; J gene: TRBJ1-2; CDR3 protein: CASSLARAYGYTF; CDR3 DNA: TGCGCCAGCAGCTTGGCTAGGGCCTATGGCTACACCTTC
clone size: -; V gene: TRBV4-2; D gene: -; J gene: TRBJ2-1; CDR3 protein: CASSQGLAGRSYNEQFF; CDR3 DNA: TGTGCCAGCAGCCAGGGGCTGGCGGGCCGCTCCTACAATGAGCAGTTCTTC
clone size: -; V gene: TRBV5-1; D gene: TRBD2; J gene: TRBJ2-7; CDR3 protein: CASSLELAGGLREQYF; CDR3 DNA: TGCGCCAGCAGCTTGGAATTAGCGGGAGGCCTCCGCGAGCAGTACTTC
clone size: -; V gene: TRBV5-1; D gene: TRBD2; J gene: TRBJ2-1; CDR3 protein: CASSSPIAGGSSSYNEQFF; CDR3 DNA: TGCGCCAGCAGCTCCCCCATAGCGGGAGGGTCTAGCTCCTACAATGAGCAGTTCTTC
clone size: -; V gene: TRBV7-2; D gene: -; J gene: TRBJ2-1; CDR3 protein: CASSQTPISSYNEQFF; CDR3 DNA: TGTGCCAGCAGCCAAACGCCTATTAGCTCCTACAATGAGCAGTTCTTC
clone size: -; V gene: TRBV27; D gene: TRBD2; J gene: TRBJ2-1; CDR3 protein: CASSRWEGPRNEQFF; CDR3 DNA: TGTGCCAGCAGCCGCTGGGAGGGGCCTAGGAATGAGCAGTTCTTC
clone size: -; V gene: TRBV4-1; D gene: TRBD2; J gene: TRBJ2-7; CDR3 protein: CASSQGTSGNYEQYF; CDR3 DNA: TGCGCCAGCAGCCAAGGGACTAGCGGGAATTACGAGCAGTACTTC
clone size: -; V gene: TRBV4-1; D gene: TRBD2; J gene: TRBJ2-5; CDR3 protein: CASSPGTSGRETQYF; CDR3 DNA: TGCGCCAGCAGCCCCGGGACTAGCGGGAGAGAGACCCAGTACTTC
clone size: -; V gene: TRBV4-2; D gene: -; J gene: TRBJ1-4; CDR3 protein: CASSQDRGNEKLFF; CDR3 DNA: TGTGCCAGCAGCCAAGACAGGGGAAATGAAAAACTGTTTTTT
clone size: -; V gene: TRBV25-1; D gene: -; J gene: TRBJ1-6; CDR3 protein: CASSREGEIGSPLHF; CDR3 DNA: TGTGCCAGCAGTCGGGAGGGGGAGATAGGTTCACCCCTCCACTTT